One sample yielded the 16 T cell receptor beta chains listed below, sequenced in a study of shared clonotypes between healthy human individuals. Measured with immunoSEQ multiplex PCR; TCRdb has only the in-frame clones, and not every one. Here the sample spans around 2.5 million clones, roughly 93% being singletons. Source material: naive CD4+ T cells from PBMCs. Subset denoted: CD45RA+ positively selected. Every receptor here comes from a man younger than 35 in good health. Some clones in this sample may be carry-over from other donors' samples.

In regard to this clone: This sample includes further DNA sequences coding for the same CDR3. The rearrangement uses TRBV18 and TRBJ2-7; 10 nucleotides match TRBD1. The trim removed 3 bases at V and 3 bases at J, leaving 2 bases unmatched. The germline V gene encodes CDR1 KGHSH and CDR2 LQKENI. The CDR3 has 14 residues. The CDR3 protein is CASSPGTGDYEQYF. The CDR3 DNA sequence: TGTGCCAGCTCACCGGGGACAGGGGACTACGAGCAGTACTTC.

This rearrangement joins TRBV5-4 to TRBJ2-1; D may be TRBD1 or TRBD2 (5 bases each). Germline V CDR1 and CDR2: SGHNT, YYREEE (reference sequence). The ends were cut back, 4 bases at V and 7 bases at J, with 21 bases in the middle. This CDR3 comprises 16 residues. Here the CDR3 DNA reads TGTGCCAGCAGCGGAGCCTTCGGGGCCGGAGCAAATGAGCAGTTCTTC. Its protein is CASSGAFGAGANEQFF.

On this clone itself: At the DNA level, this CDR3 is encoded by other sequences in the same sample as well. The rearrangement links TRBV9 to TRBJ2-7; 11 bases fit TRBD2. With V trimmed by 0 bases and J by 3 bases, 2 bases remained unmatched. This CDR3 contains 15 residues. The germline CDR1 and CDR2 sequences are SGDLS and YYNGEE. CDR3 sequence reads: CASSVGLAGNYEQYF. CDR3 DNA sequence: TGTGCCAGCAGCGTAGGACTAGCGGGAAACTACGAGCAGTACTTC.

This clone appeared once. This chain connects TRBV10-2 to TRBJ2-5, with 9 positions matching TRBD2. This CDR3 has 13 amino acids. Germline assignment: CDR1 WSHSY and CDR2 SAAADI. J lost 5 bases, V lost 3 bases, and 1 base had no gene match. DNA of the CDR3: TGCGCCAGCAGTGATCTAGCGGGGGAGACCCAGTACTTC. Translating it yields CASSDLAGETQYF.

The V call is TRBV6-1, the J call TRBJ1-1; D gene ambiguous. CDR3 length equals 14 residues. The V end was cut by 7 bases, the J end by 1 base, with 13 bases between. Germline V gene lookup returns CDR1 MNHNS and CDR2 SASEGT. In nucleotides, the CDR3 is TGTGCCAGCATCCCGGGGAGACCGAACACTGAAGCTTTCTTT. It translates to CASIPGRPNTEAFF.

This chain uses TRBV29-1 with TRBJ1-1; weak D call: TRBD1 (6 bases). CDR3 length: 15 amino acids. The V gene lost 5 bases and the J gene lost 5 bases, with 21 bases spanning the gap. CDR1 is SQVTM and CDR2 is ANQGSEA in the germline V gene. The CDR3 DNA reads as TGCAGCGTTCAACAGGGAAAGGTAGGTAGGACTGAAGCTTTCTTT. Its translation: CSVQQGKVGRTEAFF.

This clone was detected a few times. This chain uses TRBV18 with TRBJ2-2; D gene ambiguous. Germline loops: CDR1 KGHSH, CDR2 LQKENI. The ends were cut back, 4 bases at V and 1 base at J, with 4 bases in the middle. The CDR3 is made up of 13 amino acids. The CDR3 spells CASSRQNTGELFF. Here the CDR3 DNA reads TGTGCCAGCTCACGACAGAACACCGGGGAGCTGTTTTTT.

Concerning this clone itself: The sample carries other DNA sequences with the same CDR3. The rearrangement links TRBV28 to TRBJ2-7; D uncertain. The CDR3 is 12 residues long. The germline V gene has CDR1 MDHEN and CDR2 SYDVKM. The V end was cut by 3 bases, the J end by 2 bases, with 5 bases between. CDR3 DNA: TGTGCCAGCAGTTTGACAACCTACGAGCAGTACTTC. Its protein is CASSLTTYEQYF.

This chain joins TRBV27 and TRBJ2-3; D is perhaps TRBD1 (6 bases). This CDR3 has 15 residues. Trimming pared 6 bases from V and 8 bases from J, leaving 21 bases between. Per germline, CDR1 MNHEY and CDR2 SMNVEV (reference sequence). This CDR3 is CASRYRELGYGTQYF. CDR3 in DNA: TGTGCCAGCAGGTACAGGGAATTGGGTTACGGTACGCAGTATTTT.

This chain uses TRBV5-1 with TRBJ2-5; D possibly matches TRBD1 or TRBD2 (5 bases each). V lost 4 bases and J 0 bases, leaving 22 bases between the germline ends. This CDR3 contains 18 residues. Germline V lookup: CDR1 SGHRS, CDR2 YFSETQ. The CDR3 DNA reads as TGCGCCAGCAGCACAGGAGGTGCCTTCGGGTGGTACCAAGAGACCCAGTACTTC. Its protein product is CASSTGGAFGWYQETQYF.

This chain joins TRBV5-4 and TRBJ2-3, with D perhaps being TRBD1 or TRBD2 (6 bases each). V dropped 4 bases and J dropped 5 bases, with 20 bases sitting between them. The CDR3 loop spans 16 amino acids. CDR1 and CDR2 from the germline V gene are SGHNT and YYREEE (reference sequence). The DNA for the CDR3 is TGTGCCAGCAGCCGCAGGGTGGGGGGCAAGATAGATACGCAGTATTTT. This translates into CASSRRVGGKIDTQYF.

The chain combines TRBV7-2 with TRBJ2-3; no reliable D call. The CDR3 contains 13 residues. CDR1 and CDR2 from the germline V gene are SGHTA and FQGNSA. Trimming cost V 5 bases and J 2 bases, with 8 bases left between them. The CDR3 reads CASSRAPTDTQYF. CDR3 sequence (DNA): TGTGCCAGCAGCCGAGCTCCCACAGATACGCAGTATTTT.

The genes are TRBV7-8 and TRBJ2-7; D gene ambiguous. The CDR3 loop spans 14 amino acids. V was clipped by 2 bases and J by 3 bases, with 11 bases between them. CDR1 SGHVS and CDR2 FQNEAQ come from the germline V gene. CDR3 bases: TGTGCCAGCAGCTTACGTATAGGTGGCTACGAGCAGTACTTC. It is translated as CASSLRIGGYEQYF.

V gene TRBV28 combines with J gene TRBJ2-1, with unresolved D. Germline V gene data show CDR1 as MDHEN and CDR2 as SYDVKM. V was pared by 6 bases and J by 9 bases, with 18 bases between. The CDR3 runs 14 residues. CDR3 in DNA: TGTGCCAGCAGCCCCTACCTACCGCGGATTGAGCAGTTCTTC. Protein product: CASSPYLPRIEQFF.

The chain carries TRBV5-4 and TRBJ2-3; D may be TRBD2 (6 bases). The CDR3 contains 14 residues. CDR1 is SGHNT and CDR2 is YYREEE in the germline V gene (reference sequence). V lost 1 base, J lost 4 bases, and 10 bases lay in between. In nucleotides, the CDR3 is TGTGCCAGCAGCTTGTCGGACTACTCAGATACGCAGTATTTT. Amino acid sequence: CASSLSDYSDTQYF.

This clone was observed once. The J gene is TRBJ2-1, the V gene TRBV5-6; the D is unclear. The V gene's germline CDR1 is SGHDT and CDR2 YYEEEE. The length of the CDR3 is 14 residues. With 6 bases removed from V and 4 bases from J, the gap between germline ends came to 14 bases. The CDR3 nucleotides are TGTGCCAGCACCGTTGGTGGACGGTACAATGAGCAGTTCTTC. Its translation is CASTVGGRYNEQFF.